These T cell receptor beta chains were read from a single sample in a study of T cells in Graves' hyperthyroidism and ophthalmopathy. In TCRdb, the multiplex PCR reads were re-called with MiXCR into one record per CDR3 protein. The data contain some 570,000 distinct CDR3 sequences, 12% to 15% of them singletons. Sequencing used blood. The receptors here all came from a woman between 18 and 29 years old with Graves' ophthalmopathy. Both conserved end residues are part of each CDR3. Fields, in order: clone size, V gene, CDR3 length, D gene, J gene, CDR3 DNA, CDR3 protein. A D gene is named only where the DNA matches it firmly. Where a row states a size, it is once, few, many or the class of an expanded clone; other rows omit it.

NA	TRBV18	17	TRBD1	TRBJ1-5	TGTGCCAGCTCAACAACAGGGGCCCCAGGTCGCAATCAGCCCCAGCATTTT	CASSTTGAPGRNQPQHF
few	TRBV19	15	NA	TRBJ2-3	TGTGCCAGTAGTTCTACAGGGTACAGCACAGATACGCAGTATTTT	CASSSTGYSTDTQYF
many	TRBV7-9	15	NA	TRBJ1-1	TGTGCCAGCAGCTTGCCCGGGGGTGTAGAGACTGAAGCTTTCTTT	CASSLPGGVETEAFF
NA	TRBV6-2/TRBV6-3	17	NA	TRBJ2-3	TGTGCCAGCAGTTACTCGACCGGGGTACTGGGCACAGATACGCAGTATTTT	CASSYSTGVLGTDTQYF
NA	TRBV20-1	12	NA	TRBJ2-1	TGCAGTGCTAGACCGGGTACGGCTGAGCAGTTCTTC	CSARPGTAEQFF
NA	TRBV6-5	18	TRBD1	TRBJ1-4	TGTGCCAGCAGTTACTCGTACAGGGGGCGAGGGGGTAATGAAAAACTGTTTTTT	CASSYSYRGRGGNEKLFF
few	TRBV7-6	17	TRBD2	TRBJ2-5	TGTGCCAGCAGTCCCGGGACTAGCGGGAGGGCAGGAGAGACCCAGTACTTC	CASSPGTSGRAGETQYF
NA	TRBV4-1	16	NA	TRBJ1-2	TGCGCCAGCAGCCAAGCAGGGCGGGAATTAGGGTATGGCTACACCTTC	CASSQAGRELGYGYTF
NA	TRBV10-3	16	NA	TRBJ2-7	TGTGCCATCAGTGACGGGTTTCAGGGAGCCTCCTACGAGCAGTACTTC	CAISDGFQGASYEQYF
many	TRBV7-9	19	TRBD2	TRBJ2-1	TGTGCCAGCAGCTTAGTTGTCCTAGCGGGAGGTAGTGGTAAAGATGAGCAGTTCTTC	CASSLVVLAGGSGKDEQFF
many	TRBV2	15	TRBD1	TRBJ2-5	TGTGCCAGCACGGAAGGGACAGGGGGAGTGGAGACCCAGTACTTC	CASTEGTGGVETQYF
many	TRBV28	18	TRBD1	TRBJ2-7	TGTGCCAGCACCATCCCCTCCGGACAGGGGGCTAGCGGGAAAAGGCAGTACTTC	CASTIPSGQGASGKRQYF
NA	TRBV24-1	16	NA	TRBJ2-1	TGTGCCACCAGTGAGGAGGGGATCCCGAATTACAATGAGCAGTTCTTC	CATSEEGIPNYNEQFF
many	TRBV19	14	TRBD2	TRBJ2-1	TGTGCCAGTACTTATAGCGGGAGGGGGTTGGAGCAGTTCTTC	CASTYSGRGLEQFF
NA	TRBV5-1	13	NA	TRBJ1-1	TGCGCCAGCAGGCCCGGGAGTGGCACTGAAGCTTTCTTT	CASRPGSGTEAFF
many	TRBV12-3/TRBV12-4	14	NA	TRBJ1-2	TGTGCCAGCAGTTTAAGGACGTCTAACTATGGCTACACCTTC	CASSLRTSNYGYTF
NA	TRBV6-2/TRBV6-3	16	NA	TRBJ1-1	TGTGCCAGCAGTTACTCGCCAGATGGGGGGGACACTGAAGCTTTCTTT	CASSYSPDGGDTEAFF
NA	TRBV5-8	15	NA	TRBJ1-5	TGTGCCAGCAGCTTTCTGACAGGCGCGCATCAGCCCCAGCATTTT	CASSFLTGAHQPQHF
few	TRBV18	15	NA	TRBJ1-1	TGTGCCAGCTCACCCTGGGACACTGAGAACACTGAAGCTTTCTTT	CASSPWDTENTEAFF
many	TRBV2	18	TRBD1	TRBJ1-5	TGTGCCAGCAGTGAAGGGGGGACAGCAGGACCGGAGAATCAGCCCCAGCATTTT	CASSEGGTAGPENQPQHF
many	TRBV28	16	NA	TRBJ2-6	TGTGCCAGCAGTTTGAGGGGGGTCCCTGGGGCCAACGTCCTGACTTTC	CASSLRGVPGANVLTF
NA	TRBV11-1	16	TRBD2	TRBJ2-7	TGTGCCAGCAGCACGACTAGCGGGAGTCTCCCCTACGAGCAGTACTTC	CASSTTSGSLPYEQYF
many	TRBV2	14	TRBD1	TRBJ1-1	TGTGCCAGTAAATCCGGGACAGGGGGCACTGAAGCTTTCTTT	CASKSGTGGTEAFF
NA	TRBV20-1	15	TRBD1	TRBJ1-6	TGCAGTGCTAGAGATCCGGGGACAGGAGAAGGACCCCTCCACTTT	CSARDPGTGEGPLHF
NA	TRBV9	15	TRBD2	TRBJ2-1	TGTGCCAGCAGCACCCAGCGGGAGGGTCTCAATGAGCAGTTCTTC	CASSTQREGLNEQFF
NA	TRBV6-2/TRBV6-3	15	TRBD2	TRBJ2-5	TGTGCCAGCGGACAAGGCGGGAGAGGCCAAGAGACCCAGTACTTC	CASGQGGRGQETQYF
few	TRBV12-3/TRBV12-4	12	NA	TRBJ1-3	TGTGCCAGCAGGCAGGGGAGAAACACCATATATTTT	CASRQGRNTIYF
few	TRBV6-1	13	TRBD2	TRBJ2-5	TGTGCCAGCAGTTCGGGGGGATGGGAGACCCAGTACTTC	CASSSGGWETQYF
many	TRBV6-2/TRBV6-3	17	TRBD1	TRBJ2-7	TGTGCCAGCAGTTACTCGAGGGACAGGATGAGCTCCTACGAGCAGTACTTC	CASSYSRDRMSSYEQYF
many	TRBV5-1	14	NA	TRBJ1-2	TGCGCCAGCAGCTTCTTCGCGGCTAACTATGGCTACACCTTC	CASSFFAANYGYTF
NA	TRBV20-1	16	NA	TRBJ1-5	TGCAGTGCTTTCGGACCGTCGTGGGGGTTTCATCAGCCCCAGCATTTT	CSAFGPSWGFHQPQHF
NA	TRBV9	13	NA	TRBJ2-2	TGTGCCAGCAGCCCCCCGGCGGCCGGGGAGCTGTTTTTT	CASSPPAAGELFF
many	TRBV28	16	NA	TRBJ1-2	TGTGCCAGCAGTTTAGCCCACGGGGGGGCGAACTATGGCTACACCTTC	CASSLAHGGANYGYTF
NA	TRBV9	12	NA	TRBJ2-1	TGTGCCAGCAAAAGCGGTCGCGATGAGCAGTTCTTC	CASKSGRDEQFF
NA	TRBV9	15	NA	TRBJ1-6	TGTGCCAGCAGCGTAGAGGACTCCTATAATTCACCCCTCCACTTT	CASSVEDSYNSPLHF
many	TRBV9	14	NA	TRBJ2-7	TGTGCCAGCAGCGTTTGGCGGGACGAGGGCGAGCAGTACTTC	CASSVWRDEGEQYF
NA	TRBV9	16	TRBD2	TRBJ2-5	TGTGCCAGCAGCGGACCTGGTAGCGGGAGAGTTGAGACCCAGTACTTC	CASSGPGSGRVETQYF
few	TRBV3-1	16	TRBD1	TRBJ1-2	TGTGCCAGCAGCCAGCGGACAGGGGGCGTCAGCTATGGCTACACCTTC	CASSQRTGGVSYGYTF
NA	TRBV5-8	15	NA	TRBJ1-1	TGTGCCAGCAGCTTTTCGGGGGGGGCGAACACTGAAGCTTTCTTT	CASSFSGGANTEAFF
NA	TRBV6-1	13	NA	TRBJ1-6	TGTGCCAGCAGTCCCGGGACAAATTCACCCCTCCACTTT	CASSPGTNSPLHF
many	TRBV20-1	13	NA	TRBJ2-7	TGCAGTGCCGAGCCCCCGGTTTCCTACGAGCAGTACTTC	CSAEPPVSYEQYF
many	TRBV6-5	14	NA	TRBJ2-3	TGTGCCAGCAGTTACTCCCACTTCACAGATACGCAGTATTTT	CASSYSHFTDTQYF
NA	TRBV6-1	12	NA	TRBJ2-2	TGTGCCAGCAGCCGAAATGAGGGGGGACTGTTTTTT	CASSRNEGGLFF
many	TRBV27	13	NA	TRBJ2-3	TGTGCCAGCAGTACCGGTAGCACAGATACGCAGTATTTT	CASSTGSTDTQYF
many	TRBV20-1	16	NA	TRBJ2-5	TGCAGTGCTAGAGTCGGATCCGGCGGAGGGCAAAAGACCCAGTACTTC	CSARVGSGGGQKTQYF
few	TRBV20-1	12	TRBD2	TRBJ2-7	TGCAGTGCTGGGGGACTAGGGGGCGAGCAGTACTTC	CSAGGLGGEQYF
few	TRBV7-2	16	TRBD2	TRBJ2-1	TGTGCCAGCAGGCATAGGGCGGGAGACCTGCGTAATGAGCAGTTCTTC	CASRHRAGDLRNEQFF
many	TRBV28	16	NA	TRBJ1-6	TGTGCCAGCAGTTTCGCTTGGGGCCTGAGGAATTCACCCCTCCACTTT	CASSFAWGLRNSPLHF
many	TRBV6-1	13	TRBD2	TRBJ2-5	TGTGCCAGCAGAGCGGGAGGAGGAGAGACCCAGTACTTC	CASRAGGGETQYF
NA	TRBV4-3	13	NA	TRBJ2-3	TGCGCCAGCAGCCAAGGGATCGGGGATACGCAGTATTTT	CASSQGIGDTQYF
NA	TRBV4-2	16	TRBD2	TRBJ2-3	TGTGCCAGCAGCCAAGCGGGACTAGCGGACACAGATACGCAGTATTTT	CASSQAGLADTDTQYF
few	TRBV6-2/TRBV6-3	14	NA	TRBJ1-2	TGTGCCAGCAGTTACTCGATGGGGAACTATGGCTACACCTTC	CASSYSMGNYGYTF
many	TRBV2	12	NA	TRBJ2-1	TGTGCCAGCCAATCTAGGGGAAATGAGCAGTTCTTC	CASQSRGNEQFF
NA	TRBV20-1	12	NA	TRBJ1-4	TGCAGTGCTAGGGGACCTCTTGAAAAACTGTTTTTT	CSARGPLEKLFF
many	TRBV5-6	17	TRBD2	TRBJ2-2	TGTGCCAGCAGCTCGGGACTAGCGGGCCCCCCGCCCGGGGAGCTGTTTTTT	CASSSGLAGPPPGELFF
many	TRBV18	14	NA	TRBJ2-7	TGTGCCAGCTCACCCGGACTAACCCCGTACGAGCAGTACTTC	CASSPGLTPYEQYF
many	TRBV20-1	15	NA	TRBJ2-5	TGCAGTGCCCCCCAACCTGGTAGGGAGGCGGAGACCCAGTACTTC	CSAPQPGREAETQYF
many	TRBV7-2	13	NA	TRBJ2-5	TGTGCCAGCAGGGGACGGGGAGGAGAGACCCAGTACTTC	CASRGRGGETQYF
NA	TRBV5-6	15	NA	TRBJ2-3	TGTGCCAGCAGCTTGGGGGGCTACCGCACAGATACGCAGTATTTT	CASSLGGYRTDTQYF
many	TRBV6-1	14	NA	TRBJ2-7	TGTGCCAGCAGCATCGGACAGACCTCCTACGAGCAGTACTTC	CASSIGQTSYEQYF